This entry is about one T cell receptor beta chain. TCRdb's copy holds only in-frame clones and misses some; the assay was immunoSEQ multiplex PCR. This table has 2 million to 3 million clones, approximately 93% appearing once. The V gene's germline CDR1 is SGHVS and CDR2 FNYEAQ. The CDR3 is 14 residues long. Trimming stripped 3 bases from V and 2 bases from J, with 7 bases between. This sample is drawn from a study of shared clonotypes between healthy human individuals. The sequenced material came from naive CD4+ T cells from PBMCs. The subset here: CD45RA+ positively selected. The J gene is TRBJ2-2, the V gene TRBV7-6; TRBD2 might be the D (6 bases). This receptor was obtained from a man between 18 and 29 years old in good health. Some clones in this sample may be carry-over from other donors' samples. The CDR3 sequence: CASSFSGNTGELFF. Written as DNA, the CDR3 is TGTGCCAGCAGCTTTAGCGGCAACACCGGGGAGCTGTTTTTT.